This TCR beta chain was observed in a study of blood T cell repertoires in COVID-19 (dated by TCRdb to 2018 to 2021). Regarding the research as a whole: Samples covering the acute and convalescent phases of COVID-19 were provided by collaborators in the United States, Italy and Spain. The prospective study material was composed of cDNA or gDNA derived from T cells, B-cell-depleted T cells, or PBMCs. Deeply sampled blood TCRbeta repertoires from subjects exposed to, actively infected with, or recovered from COVID-19 were included in the dataset. The repertoires were released in a freely available public database intended as a resource for research on the immune response to SARS-CoV-2. Samples were obtained from the ongoing ImmuneRACE study (first 160 participants) and from 950 to 1,500 subjects provided by 6 global collaborators. Nearly every sample came with metadata listing a de-identified subject ID, COVID-19 status, age in years and sex. Where available, HLA class I and class II types were taken from metadata supplied by the sample provider and were not determined by assay-based typing. Paper-wide results and their limitations: The quantity of clinical and demographic metadata differed by source and by participant and was supplied without curation.

In the case of this clone: There is no known antigen for this receptor. It has no much larger one-base neighbor in the sample; base qualities were not kept. Other DNA sequences of this sample code for an identical CDR3.

Whole blood was collected in K2EDTA tubes by collaborating institutions according to the institutions' own protocols. For TCRbeta analysis, collaborators shipped samples as frozen whole blood, isolated PBMCs, or DNA extracted from either of those sample types. From cysteine to phenylalanine, the CDR3 is 14 amino acids long. Only the CDR3 region is kept as DNA, spanning 42 bases read in frame from base 1. The germline V gene gives CDR1 as MNHEY and CDR2 as SVGAGI. V lost 0 bases and J lost 4 bases; the stretch between them is 7 bases long. TCRbeta CDR3 regions were amplified from genomic DNA using the immunoSEQ Assay, a bias-controlled multiplex PCR. Regarding the original processing steps: The number of nucleated cells in each sample was estimated by amplification of reference gene primers within the assay. To quantify the absolute abundance of each unique TCRbeta CDR3 rearrangement, sequence reads were collapsed and filtered. For each sample, productive Simpson clonality was calculated as the square root of Simpson's diversity index across productive rearrangements. TCRdb's version of the immuneACCESS table is confined to in-frame rearrangements and falls short of the full clone set. An unresolved V gene accounts for under half of the shortfall where checked; the remainder is of unknown origin. V, J and clone size were drawn from that table, and D and trimming were deduced from the DNA. For this sample there are about 170,000 clones; 80% to 90% appear just once. The ten largest clones represent around 1.5% of the sample.

Sequencing was done on a sample of peripheral blood. The clonotype was recovered from a woman in her 50s with acute or convalescent COVID-19. The chain uses TRBV6-5 and TRBJ1-5; the D gene assignment is ambiguous. At the DNA level, the sequence is TGTGCCAGCAGTTACTCGTCAGGAAATCAGCCCCAGCATTTT. This is translated as CASSYSSGNQPQHF.